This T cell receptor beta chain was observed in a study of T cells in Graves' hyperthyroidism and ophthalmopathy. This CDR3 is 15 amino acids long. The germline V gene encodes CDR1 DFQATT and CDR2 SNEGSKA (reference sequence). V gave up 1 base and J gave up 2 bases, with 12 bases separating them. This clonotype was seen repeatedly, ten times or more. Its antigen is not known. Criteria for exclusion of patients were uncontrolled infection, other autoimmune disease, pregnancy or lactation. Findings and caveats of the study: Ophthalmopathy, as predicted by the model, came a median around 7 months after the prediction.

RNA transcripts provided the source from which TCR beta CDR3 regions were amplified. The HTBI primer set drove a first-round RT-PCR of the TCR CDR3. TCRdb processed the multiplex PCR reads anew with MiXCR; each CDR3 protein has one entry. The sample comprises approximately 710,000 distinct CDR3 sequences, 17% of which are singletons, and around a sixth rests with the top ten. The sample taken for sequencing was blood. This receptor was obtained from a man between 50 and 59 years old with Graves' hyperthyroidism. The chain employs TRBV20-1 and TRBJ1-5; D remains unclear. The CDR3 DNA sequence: TGCAGTGCTAGAGTCGTGGGCAGGCGCAATCAGCCCCAGCATTTT. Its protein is CSARVVGRRNQPQHF.